What follows are 8 T cell receptor beta chains derived from one specimen sequenced in a study of blood T cells in healthy people across ages. For the second PCR, which ran for roughly 7 to 11 cycles, a sample-barcoded 5' primer and a J-beta primer mix were used. In TCRdb, the 5' RACE reads were re-called with MiXCR into one record per CDR3 protein. The sample contains about 900,000 distinct CDR3 sequences, approximately 59% of which appear only once. Sequenced material: blood. Receptors originate from a young man in good health.

The chain couples TRBV12-5 to TRBJ1-6; 7 bases line up with TRBD1. This CDR3 comprises 20 residues. V was clipped by 5 bases and J by 6 bases; unmatched bases: 22. Germline CDR1 LGHNT, CDR2 FRNRAP. DNA of the CDR3: TGTGCTAGTGGTACACTCTGCGCGAGACAGGGTATGTTGGGTAATTCACCCCTCCACTTT. Protein sequence: CASGTLCARQGMLGNSPLHF. The whole variable domain, remainder taken from reference TRBV12-5 and TRBJ1-6, is DARVTQTPRHKVTEMGQEVTMRCQPILGHNTVFWYRQTMMQGLELLAYFRNRAPLDDSGMPKDRFSAEMPDATLATLKIQPSEPRDSAVYFCASGTLCARQGMLGNSPLHFGNGTRLTVT.

The rearrangement links TRBV28 to TRBJ2-1; no clear D. V dropped 10 bases and J dropped 0 bases, with 10 bases sitting between them. The germline gives CDR1 MDHEN, CDR2 SYDVKM. This CDR3 comprises 13 residues. CDR3 in amino acids: CATRYDSYNEQFF. CDR3 bases: TGTGCCACCAGATACGACTCCTACAATGAGCAGTTCTTC.

Only one count was recorded for this clonotype. The chain carries TRBV6-5 and TRBJ2-5; D may match TRBD1 or TRBD2 (5 bases each). The DNA end favors TRBJ2-7, so the J call may be wrong. Germline V lookup: CDR1 MNHEY, CDR2 SVGAGI. The CDR3 is made up of 14 amino acids. CDR3 residues: CASSLGTATYEQYF. CDR3 DNA: TGTGCCAGCAGTCTTGGGACCGCGACCTACGAGCAGTACTTC.

V is TRBV27 and J is TRBJ1-2; 8 bases fit TRBD1. Looked up from germline, CDR1 is MNHEY and CDR2 is SMNVEV (reference sequence). This CDR3 is 15 amino acids long. The V gene end was trimmed by 5 bases and the J gene end by 4 bases; junction bases not matched to a gene: 9. The CDR3, as DNA: TGTGCCAGCAGTCCCAGGGACAGGAGAGCCTATGGCTACACCTTC. Its translation is CASSPRDRRAYGYTF.

V is TRBV20-1 and J is TRBJ1-2; weak D call: TRBD1 (6 bases). The germline V gene encodes CDR1 DFQATT and CDR2 SNEGSKA (reference sequence). The CDR3 is 15 residues long. Trimming removed 0 bases at V and 3 bases at J, with 14 bases between. The CDR3 spells CSAREARGADYGYTF. In nucleotides, the CDR3 is TGCAGTGCTAGAGAGGCCAGGGGCGCTGACTATGGCTACACCTTC.

The chain is built from TRBV25-1 and TRBJ2-7, with 9 bases aligning to TRBD2. CDR3 size: 15 residues. The junction had 4 bases not matched to a gene; V was cut back by 3 bases and J by 1 base. Germline V gene data show CDR1 as MGHDK and CDR2 as SYGVNS. The DNA for the CDR3 is TGTGCCAGCAGTGATCTCGGACTAGCGTCCTACGAGCAGTACTTC. Encoded protein: CASSDLGLASYEQYF.

This clonotype turned up a few times. The chain links TRBV12-3 or TRBV12-4 to TRBJ1-2, with D unclear. The V and J ends lost 5 bases and 0 bases respectively, with 13 bases between them. This CDR3 has 15 amino acids. CDR3 sequence: CASSRPVGSNYGYTF. CDR3 DNA: TGTGCCAGCAGTCGACCCGTGGGGTCTAACTATGGCTACACCTTC.

A few counts support this clonotype. The chain has TRBV13 and TRBJ2-3; D tentatively reads TRBD1 or TRBD2 (5 bases each). Germline lookup yields CDR1 PRHDT and CDR2 FYEKMQ (reference sequence). Trimming shortened V by 5 bases and J by 4 bases, and 16 bases separated the two germline ends. CDR3 length: 15 amino acids. This chain's CDR3 is CASSARGEGSDTQYF. The CDR3 bases are TGTGCCAGCAGCGCCCGGGGCGAGGGATCAGATACGCAGTATTTT.